The source of this TCR beta chain is a study of technical replicates of blood from a handful of donors. The CDR3 sequence is 15 residues long. Deletions cut 5 bases from V and 4 bases from J, with 17 bases between. Looked up from germline, CDR1 is SGHTA and CDR2 is FQGNSA. Profiled with immunoSEQ multiplex PCR; TCRdb holds only in-frame clones, not every one. The sample consists of about 61,000 clones, 97% of them appearing once. The receptor was derived from a human donor in good health. V and J are TRBV7-2 and TRBJ1-2, with D perhaps matching TRBD1 (6 bases). The sample comprised T cells isolated from PBMCs. CDR3: CASSPGGTFSYGYTF. The DNA of the CDR3 is TGTGCCAGCAGCCCGGGTGGGACATTCAGCTATGGCTACACCTTC.